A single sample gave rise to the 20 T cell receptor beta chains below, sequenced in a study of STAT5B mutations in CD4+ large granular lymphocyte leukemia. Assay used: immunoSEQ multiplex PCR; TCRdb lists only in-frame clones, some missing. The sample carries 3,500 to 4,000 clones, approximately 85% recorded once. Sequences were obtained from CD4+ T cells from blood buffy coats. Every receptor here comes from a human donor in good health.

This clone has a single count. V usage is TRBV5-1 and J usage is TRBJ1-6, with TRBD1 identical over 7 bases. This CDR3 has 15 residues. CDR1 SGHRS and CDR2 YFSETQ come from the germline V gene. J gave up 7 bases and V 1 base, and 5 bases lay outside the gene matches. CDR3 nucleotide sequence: TGCGCCAGCAGCTTGACCAGGGGGGGGAATTCACCCCTCCACTTT. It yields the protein CASSLTRGGNSPLHF.

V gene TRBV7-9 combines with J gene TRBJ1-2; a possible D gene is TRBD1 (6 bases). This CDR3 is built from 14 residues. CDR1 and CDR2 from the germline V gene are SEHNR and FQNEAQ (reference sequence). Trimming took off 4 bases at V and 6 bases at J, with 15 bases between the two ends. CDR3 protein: CASSSSDRFDGYTF. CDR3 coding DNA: TGTGCCAGCAGCTCTTCCGACAGGTTTGATGGCTACACCTTC.

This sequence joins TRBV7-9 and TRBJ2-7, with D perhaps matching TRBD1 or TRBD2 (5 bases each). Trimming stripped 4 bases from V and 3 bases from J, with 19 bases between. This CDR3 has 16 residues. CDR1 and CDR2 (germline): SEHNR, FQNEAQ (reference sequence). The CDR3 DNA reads TGTGCCAGCAGCTCCCCGGGGCACGGTGGCAGCTACGAGCAGTACTTC. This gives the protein CASSSPGHGGSYEQYF.

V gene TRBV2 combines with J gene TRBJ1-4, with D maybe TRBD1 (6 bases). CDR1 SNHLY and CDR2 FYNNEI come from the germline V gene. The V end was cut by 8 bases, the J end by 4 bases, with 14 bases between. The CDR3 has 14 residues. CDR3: CASREGVNNEKLFF. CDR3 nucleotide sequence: TGTGCCAGCCGGGAGGGGGTAAATAATGAAAAACTGTTTTTT.

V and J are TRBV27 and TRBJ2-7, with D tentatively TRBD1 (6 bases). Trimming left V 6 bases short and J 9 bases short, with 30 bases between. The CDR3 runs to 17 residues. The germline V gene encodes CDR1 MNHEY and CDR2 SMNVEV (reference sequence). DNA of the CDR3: TGTGCCAGCAGCCCGGCCACTTCCCGCAGGGGAGTGCTTGGGCAGTACTTC. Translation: CASSPATSRRGVLGQYF.

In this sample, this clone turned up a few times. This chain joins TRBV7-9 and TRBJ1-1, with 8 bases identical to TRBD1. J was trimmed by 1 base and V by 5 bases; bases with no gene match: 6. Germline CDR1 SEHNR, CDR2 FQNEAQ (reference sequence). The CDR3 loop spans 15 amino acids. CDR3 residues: CASSPTRGRNTEAFF. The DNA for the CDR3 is TGTGCCAGCAGCCCAACCAGGGGGCGGAACACTGAAGCTTTCTTT.

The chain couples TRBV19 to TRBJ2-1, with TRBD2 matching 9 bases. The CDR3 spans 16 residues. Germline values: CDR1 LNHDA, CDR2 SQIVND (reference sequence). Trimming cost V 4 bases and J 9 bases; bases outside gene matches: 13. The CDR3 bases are TGTGCCAGTAGTACTCCCCTTGCGGGAGGGCCGCTTGAGCAGTTCTTC. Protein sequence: CASSTPLAGGPLEQFF. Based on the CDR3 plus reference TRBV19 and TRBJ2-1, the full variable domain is DGGITQSPKYLFRKEGQNVTLSCEQNLNHDAMYWYRQDPGQGLRLIYYSQIVNDFQKGDIAEGYSVSREKKESFPLTVTSAQKNPTAFYLCASSTPLAGGPLEQFFGPGTRLTVL.

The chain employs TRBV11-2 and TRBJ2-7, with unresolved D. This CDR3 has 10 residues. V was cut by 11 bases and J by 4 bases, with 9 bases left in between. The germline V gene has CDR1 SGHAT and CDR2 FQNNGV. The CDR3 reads CALGGYEQYF. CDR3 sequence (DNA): TGTGCCCTAGGTGGATACGAGCAGTACTTC. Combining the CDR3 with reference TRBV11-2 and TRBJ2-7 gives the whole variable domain EAGVAQSPRYKIIEKRQSVAFWCNPISGHATLYWYQQILGQGPKLLIQFQNNGVVDDSQLPKDRFSAERLKGVDSTLKIQPAKLEDSAVYLCALGGYEQYFGPGTRLTVT.

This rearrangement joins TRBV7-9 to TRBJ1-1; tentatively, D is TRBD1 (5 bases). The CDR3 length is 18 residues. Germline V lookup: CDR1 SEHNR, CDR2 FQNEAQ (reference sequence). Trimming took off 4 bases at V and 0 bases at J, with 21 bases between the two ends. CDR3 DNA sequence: TGTGCCAGCAGCTCTATTCCCACCGGGACCGCAATGAACACTGAAGCTTTCTTT. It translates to CASSSIPTGTAMNTEAFF.

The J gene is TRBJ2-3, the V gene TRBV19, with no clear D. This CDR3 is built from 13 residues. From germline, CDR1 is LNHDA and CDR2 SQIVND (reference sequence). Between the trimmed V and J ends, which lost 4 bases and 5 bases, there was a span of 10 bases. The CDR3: CASSTGPGDTQYF. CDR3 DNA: TGTGCCAGTAGTACGGGCCCCGGAGATACGCAGTATTTT.

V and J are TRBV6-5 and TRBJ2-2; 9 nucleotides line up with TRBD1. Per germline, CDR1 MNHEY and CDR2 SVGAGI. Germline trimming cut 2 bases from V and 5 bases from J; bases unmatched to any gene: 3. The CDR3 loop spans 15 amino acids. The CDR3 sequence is CASSYETGGTGELFF. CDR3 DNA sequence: TGTGCCAGCAGTTACGAGACAGGGGGGACCGGGGAGCTGTTTTTT.

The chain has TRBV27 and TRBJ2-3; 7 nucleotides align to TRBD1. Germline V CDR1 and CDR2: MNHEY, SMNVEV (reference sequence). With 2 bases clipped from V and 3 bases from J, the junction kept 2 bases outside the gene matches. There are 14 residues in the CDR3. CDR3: CASSLGRGTDTQYF. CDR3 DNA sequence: TGTGCCAGCAGTTTAGGCAGGGGGACAGATACGCAGTATTTT.

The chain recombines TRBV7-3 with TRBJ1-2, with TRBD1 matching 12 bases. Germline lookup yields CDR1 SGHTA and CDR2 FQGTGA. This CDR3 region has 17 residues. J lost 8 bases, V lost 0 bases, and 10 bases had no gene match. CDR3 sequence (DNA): TGTGCCAGCAGCTTAACCCCGGGACAGGGGGCCTTGGACGGCTACACCTTC. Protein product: CASSLTPGQGALDGYTF.

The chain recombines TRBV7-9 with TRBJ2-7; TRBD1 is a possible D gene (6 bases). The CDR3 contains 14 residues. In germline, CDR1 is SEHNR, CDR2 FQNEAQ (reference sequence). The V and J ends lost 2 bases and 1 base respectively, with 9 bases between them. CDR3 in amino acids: CASSLTGQSYEQYF. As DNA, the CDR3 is TGTGCCAGCAGCTTAACGGGACAATCCTACGAGCAGTACTTC.

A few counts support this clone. The CDR3 region is CASSPGNTEAFF. In nucleotides, the CDR3 is TGTGCCAGCAGTCCAGGGAACACTGAAGCTTTCTTT. J is TRBJ1-1 and V is TRBV2; unclear D gene. Germline CDR1 SNHLY, CDR2 FYNNEI. There are 12 residues in the CDR3. The V gene lost 5 bases and the J gene lost 1 base, with 5 bases spanning the gap.

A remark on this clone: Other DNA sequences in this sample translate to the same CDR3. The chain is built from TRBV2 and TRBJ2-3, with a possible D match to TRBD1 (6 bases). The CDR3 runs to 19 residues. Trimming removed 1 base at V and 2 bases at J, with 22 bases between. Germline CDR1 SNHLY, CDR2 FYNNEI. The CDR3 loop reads CASSEEVGRGTIHTDTQYF. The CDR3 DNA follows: TGTGCCAGCAGTGAAGAGGTCGGCAGGGGAACAATTCACACAGATACGCAGTATTTT.

The CDR3 bases are TGTGCCAGCAGAGACAGGGTAGGCGAGCAGTACTTC. Translation: CASRDRVGEQYF. The chain combines TRBV13 with TRBJ2-7; TRBD1 matches 7 bases. V trimming: 6 bases; J trimming: 6 bases; junction bases outside the gene matches: 5. This CDR3 region has 12 residues. Per germline, CDR1 PRHDT and CDR2 FYEKMQ (reference sequence).

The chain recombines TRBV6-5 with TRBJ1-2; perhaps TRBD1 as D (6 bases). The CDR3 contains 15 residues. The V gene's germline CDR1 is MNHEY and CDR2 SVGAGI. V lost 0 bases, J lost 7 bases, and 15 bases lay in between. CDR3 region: CASSYSVGGFSGYTF. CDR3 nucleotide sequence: TGTGCCAGCAGTTACTCCGTAGGGGGGTTCAGTGGCTACACCTTC.

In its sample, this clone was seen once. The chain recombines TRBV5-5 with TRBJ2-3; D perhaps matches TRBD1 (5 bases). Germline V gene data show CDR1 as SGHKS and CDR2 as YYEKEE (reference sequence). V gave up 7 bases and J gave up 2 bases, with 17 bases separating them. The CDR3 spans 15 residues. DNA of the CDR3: TGTGCCAGCGGGGCCCTTGGGGCTAACACAGATACGCAGTATTTT. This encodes CASGALGANTDTQYF.

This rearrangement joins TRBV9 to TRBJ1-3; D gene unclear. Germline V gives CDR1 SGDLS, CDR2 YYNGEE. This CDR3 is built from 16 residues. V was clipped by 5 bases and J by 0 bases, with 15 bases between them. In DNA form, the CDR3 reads TGTGCCAGCAGTCCTACCCGGGTGAGCTCTGGAAACACCATATATTTT. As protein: CASSPTRVSSGNTIYF.